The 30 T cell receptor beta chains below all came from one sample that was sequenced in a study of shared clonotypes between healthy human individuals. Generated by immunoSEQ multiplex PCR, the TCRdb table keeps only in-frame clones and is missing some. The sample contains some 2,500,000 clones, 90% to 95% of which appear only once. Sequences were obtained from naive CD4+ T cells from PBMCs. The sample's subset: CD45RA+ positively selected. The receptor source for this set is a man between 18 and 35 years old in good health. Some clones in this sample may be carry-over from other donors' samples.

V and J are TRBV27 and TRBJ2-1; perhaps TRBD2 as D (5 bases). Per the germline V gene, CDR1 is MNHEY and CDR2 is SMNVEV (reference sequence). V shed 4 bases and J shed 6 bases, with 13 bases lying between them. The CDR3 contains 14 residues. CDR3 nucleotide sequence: TGTGCCAGCAGTTACAGAGGGCTCTCCAATGAGCAGTTCTTC. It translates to CASSYRGLSNEQFF.

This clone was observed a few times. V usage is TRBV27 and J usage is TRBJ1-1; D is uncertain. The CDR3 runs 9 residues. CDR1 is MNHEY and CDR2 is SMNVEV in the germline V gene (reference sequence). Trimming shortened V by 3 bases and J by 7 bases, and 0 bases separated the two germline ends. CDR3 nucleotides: TGTGCCAGCAGTTTTGAAGCTTTCTTT. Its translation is CASSFEAFF.

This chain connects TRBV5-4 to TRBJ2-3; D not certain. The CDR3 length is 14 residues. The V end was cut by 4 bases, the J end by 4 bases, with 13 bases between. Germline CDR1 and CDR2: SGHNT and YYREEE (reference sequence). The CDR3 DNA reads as TGTGCCAGCAGCCAGGCCCTAGGGCCAGATACGCAGTATTTT. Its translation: CASSQALGPDTQYF.

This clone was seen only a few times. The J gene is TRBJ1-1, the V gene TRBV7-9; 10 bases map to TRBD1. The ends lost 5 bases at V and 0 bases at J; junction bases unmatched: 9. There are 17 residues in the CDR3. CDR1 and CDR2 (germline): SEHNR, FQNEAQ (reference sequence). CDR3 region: CASSPIRDRGLNTEAFF. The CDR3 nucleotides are TGTGCCAGCAGCCCAATTCGGGACAGGGGCCTGAACACTGAAGCTTTCTTT.

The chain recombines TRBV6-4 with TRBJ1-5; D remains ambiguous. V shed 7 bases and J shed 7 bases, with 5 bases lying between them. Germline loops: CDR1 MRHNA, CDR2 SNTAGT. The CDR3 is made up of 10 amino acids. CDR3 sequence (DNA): TGTGCCAGCAAGGGACAGCCCCAGCATTTT. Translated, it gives CASKGQPQHF.

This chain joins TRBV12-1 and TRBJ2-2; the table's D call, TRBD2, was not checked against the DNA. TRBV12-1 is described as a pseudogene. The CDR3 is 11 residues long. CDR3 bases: TGTGCCAGCAGAACGAGGGTGGAGCTGTTTTTT. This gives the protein CASRTRVELFF.

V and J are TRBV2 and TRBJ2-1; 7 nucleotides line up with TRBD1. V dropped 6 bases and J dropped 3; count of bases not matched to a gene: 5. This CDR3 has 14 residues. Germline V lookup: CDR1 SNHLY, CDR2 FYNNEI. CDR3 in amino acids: CASSRGSLYNEQFF. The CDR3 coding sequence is TGTGCCAGCAGCAGGGGGTCTCTCTACAATGAGCAGTTCTTC.

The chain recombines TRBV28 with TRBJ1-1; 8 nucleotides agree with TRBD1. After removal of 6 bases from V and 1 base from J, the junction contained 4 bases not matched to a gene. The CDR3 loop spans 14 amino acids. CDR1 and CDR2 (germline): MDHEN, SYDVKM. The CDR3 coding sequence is TGTGCCAGCAGGTCAGGGGGCGCGAACACTGAAGCTTTCTTT. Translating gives CASRSGGANTEAFF.

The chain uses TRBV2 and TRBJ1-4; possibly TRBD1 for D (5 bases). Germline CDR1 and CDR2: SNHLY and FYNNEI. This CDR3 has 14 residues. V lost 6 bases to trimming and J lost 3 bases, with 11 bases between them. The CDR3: CASSGRVANEKLFF. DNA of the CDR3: TGTGCCAGCAGCGGCAGGGTGGCTAATGAAAAACTGTTTTTT.

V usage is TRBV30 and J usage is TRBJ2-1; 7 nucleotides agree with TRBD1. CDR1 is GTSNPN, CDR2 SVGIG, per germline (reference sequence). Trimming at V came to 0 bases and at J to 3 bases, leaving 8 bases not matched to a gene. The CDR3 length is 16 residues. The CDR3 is CAWSVLGRGIYNEQFF. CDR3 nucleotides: TGTGCCTGGAGTGTATTGGGCAGGGGGATCTACAATGAGCAGTTCTTC.

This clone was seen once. CDR3 sequence: CASSPRGVRYGETQYF. In DNA form, the CDR3 reads TGTGCCAGCTCACCACGGGGGGTCCGCTACGGAGAGACCCAGTACTTC. The rearrangement links TRBV18 to TRBJ2-5, with D perhaps TRBD2 (6 bases). The germline V gene encodes CDR1 KGHSH and CDR2 LQKENI. The CDR3 loop spans 16 amino acids. V lost 1 base and J 4 bases, leaving 16 bases between the germline ends. Based on the CDR3 plus reference TRBV18 and TRBJ2-5, the full variable domain is NAGVMQNPRHLVRRRGQEARLRCSPMKGHSHVYWYRQLPEEGLKFMVYLQKENIIDESGMPKERFSAEFPKEGPSILRIQQVVRGDSAAYFCASSPRGVRYGETQYFGPGTRLLVL.

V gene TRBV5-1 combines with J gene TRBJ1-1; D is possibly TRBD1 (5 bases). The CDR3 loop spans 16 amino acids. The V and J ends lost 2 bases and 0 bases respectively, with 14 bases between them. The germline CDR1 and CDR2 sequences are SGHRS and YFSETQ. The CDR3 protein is CASSLRTGALNTEAFF. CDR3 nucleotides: TGCGCCAGCAGCTTAAGGACTGGGGCCCTGAACACTGAAGCTTTCTTT.

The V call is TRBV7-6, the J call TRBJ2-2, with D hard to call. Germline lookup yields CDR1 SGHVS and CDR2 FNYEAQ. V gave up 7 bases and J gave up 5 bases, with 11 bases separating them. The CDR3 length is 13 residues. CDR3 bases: TGTGCCAGCAACGACCCCGGGACCGGGGAGCTGTTTTTT. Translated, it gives CASNDPGTGELFF.

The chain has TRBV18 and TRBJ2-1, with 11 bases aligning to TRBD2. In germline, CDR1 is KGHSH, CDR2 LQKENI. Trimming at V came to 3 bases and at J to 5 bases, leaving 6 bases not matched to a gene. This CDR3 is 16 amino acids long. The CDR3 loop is CASSPTGTSGNNEQFF. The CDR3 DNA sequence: TGTGCCAGCTCACCTACAGGGACTAGCGGCAACAATGAGCAGTTCTTC. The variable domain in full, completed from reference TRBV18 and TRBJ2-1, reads NAGVMQNPRHLVRRRGQEARLRCSPMKGHSHVYWYRQLPEEGLKFMVYLQKENIIDESGMPKERFSAEFPKEGPSILRIQQVVRGDSAAYFCASSPTGTSGNNEQFFGPGTRLTVL.

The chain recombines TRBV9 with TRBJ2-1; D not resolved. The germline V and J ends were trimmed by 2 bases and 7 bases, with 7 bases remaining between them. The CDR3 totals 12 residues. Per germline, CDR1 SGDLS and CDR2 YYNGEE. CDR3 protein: CASSVFGNEQFF. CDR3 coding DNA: TGTGCCAGCAGCGTTTTTGGAAATGAGCAGTTCTTC.

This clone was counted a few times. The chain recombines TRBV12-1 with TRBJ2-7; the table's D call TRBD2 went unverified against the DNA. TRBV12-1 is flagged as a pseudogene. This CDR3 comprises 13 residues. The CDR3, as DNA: TGTGCCAGCAGGCGAGCGGGAGTCCACGAGCAGTACTTC. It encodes CASRRAGVHEQYF.

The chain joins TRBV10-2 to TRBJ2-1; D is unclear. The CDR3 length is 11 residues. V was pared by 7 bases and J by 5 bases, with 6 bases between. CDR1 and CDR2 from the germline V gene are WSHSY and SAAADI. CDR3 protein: CASTPHNEQFF. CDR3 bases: TGCGCCAGCACCCCCCACAATGAGCAGTTCTTC.

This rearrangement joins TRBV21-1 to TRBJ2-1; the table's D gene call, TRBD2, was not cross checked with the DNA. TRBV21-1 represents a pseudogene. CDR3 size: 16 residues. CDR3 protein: CASSKGGTRNYHEQFF. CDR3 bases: TGTGCCAGCAGCAAAGGGGGGACTAGAAATTACCACGAGCAGTTCTTC.

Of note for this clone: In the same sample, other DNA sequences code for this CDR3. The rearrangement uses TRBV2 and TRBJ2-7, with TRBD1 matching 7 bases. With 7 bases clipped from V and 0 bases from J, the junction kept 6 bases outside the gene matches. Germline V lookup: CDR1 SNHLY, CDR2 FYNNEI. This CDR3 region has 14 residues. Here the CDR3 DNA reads TGTGCCAGCAACCCTGACAGGGACTCCTACGAGCAGTACTTC. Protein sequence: CASNPDRDSYEQYF.

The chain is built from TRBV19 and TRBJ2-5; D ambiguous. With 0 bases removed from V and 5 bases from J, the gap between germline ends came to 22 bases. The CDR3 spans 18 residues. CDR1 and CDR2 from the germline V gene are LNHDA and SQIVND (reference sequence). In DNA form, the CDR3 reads TGTGCCAGTAGTATAGATTATCCACGGAGTGGAGTCAGTGAGACCCAGTACTTC. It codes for CASSIDYPRSGVSETQYF.

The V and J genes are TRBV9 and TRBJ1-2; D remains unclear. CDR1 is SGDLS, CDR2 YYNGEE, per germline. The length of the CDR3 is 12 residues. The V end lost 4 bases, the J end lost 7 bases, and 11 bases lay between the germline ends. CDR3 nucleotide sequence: TGTGCCAGCAGCCTCATAAGAGGTGGCTACACCTTC. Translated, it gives CASSLIRGGYTF.

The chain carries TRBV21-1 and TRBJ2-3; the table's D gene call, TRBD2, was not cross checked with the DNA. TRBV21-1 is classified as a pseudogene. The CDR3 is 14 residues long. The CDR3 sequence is CASSSTSGRDTQYF. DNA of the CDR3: TGTGCCAGCAGCTCGACTAGCGGGAGAGATACGCAGTATTTT.

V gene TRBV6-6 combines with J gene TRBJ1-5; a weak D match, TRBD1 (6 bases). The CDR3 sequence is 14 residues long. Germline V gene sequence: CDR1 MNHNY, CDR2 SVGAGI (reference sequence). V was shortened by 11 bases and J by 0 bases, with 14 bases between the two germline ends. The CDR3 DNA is TGTGCCTCCGACTACAGGGATAGCAATCAGCCCCAGCATTTT. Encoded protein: CASDYRDSNQPQHF.

CDR3 amino acids: CASSYMTGTYEQYF. The CDR3 region has the DNA TGTGCCAGCAGTTACATGACAGGGACCTACGAGCAGTACTTC. The J gene is TRBJ2-7, the V gene TRBV6-6, with 7 bases fitting TRBD1. The germline V gene has CDR1 MNHNY and CDR2 SVGAGI (reference sequence). The J segment lost 2 bases and the V segment lost 2 bases, leaving 3 bases of the junction unmatched. CDR3 length equals 14 residues.

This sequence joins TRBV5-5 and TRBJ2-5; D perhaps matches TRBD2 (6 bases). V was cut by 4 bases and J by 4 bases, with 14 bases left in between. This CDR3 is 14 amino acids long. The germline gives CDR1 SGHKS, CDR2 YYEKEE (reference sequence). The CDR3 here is CASSTSSVRETQYF. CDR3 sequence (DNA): TGTGCCAGCAGCACCTCTAGCGTTCGAGAGACCCAGTACTTC.

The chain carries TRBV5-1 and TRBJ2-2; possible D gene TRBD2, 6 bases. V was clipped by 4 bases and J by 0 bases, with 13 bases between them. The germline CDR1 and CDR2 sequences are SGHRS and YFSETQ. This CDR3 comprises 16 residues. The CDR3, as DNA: TGCGCCAGCAGCCCCGGGAGCAGGTCGAACACCGGGGAGCTGTTTTTT. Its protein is CASSPGSRSNTGELFF.

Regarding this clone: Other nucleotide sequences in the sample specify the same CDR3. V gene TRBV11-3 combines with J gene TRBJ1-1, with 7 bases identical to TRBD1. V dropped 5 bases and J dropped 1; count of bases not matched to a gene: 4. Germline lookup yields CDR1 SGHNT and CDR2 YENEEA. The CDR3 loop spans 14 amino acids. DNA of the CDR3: TGTGCCAGCAGCCCCGGGACAGCGAACACTGAAGCTTTCTTT. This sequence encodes CASSPGTANTEAFF. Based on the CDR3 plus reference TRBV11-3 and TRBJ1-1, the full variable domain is EAGVVQSPRYKIIEKKQPVAFWCNPISGHNTLYWYLQNLGQGPELLIRYENEEAVDDSQLPKDRFSAERLKGVDSTLKIQPAELGDSAVYLCASSPGTANTEAFFGQGTRLTVV.

Written as DNA, the CDR3 is TGTGCCATCAGTGAGAGACAGGGGGACACTGAAGCTTTCTTT. It specifies CAISERQGDTEAFF. The chain is built from TRBV10-3 and TRBJ1-1; TRBD1 matches 9 bases. J was trimmed by 3 bases and V by 2 bases; bases with no gene match: 1. CDR1 and CDR2 from the germline V gene are ENHRY and SYGVKD. CDR3 size: 14 residues.

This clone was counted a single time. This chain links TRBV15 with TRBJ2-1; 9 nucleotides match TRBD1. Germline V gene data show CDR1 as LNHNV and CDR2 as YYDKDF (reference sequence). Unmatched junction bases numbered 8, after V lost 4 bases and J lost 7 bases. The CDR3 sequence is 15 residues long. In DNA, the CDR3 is TGTGCCACCAGCACCCGGGACAGGGCTAAGAATGAGCAGTTCTTC. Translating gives CATSTRDRAKNEQFF.

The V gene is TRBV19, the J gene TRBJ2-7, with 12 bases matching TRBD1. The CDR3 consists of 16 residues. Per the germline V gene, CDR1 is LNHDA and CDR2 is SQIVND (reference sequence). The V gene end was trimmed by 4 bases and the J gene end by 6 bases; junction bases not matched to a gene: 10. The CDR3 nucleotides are TGTGCCAGTAGTACCTTACCGGGACAGGGGGCTTCCGAGCAGTACTTC. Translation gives CASSTLPGQGASEQYF.